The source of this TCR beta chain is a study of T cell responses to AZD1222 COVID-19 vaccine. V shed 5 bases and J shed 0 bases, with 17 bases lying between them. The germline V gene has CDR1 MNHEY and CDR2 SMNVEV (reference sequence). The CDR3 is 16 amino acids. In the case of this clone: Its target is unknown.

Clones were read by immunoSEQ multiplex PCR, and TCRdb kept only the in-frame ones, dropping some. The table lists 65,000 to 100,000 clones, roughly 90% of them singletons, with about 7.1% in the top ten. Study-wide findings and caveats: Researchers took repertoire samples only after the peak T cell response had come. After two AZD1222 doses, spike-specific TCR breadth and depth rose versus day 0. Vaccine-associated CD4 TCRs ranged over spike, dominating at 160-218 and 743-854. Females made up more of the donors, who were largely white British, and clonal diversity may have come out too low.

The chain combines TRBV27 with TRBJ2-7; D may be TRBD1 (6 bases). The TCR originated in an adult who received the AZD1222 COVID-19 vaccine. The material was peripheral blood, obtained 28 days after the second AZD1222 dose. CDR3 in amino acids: CASSIYPQGSSYEQYF. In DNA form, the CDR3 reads TGTGCCAGCAGTATTTACCCACAGGGTAGCTCCTACGAGCAGTACTTC.